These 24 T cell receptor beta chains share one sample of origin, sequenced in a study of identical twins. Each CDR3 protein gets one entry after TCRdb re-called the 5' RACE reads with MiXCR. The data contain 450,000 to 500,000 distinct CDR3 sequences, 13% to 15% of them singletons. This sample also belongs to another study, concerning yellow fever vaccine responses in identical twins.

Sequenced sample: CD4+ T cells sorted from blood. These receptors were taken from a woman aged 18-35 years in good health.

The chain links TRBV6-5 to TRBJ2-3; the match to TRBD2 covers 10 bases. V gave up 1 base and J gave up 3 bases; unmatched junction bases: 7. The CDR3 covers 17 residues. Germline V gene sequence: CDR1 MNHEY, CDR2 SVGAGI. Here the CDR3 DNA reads TGTGCCAGCAGTTACTTAAACCTAGCGGGAGTGACAGATACGCAGTATTTT. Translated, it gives CASSYLNLAGVTDTQYF.

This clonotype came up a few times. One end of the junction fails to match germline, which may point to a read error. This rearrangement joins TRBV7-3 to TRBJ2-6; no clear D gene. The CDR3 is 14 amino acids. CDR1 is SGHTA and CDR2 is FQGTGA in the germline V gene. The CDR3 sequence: CASSITSGANVLTF. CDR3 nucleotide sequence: TGTGCCAGCAGCATAACCTCTGGGGCCAACGTCCTGACTTTC.

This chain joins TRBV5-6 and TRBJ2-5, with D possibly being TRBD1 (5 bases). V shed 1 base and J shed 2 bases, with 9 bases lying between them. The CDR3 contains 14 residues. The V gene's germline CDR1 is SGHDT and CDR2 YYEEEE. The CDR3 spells CASSLFRQQETQYF. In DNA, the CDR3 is TGTGCCAGCAGCTTGTTTAGACAGCAAGAGACCCAGTACTTC.

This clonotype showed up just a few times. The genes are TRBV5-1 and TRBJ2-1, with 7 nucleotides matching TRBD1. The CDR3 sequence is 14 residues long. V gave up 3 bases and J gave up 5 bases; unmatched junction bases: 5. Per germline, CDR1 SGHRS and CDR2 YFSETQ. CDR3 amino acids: CASSYGTVNNEQFF. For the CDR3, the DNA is TGCGCCAGCAGCTACGGGACAGTCAACAATGAGCAGTTCTTC.

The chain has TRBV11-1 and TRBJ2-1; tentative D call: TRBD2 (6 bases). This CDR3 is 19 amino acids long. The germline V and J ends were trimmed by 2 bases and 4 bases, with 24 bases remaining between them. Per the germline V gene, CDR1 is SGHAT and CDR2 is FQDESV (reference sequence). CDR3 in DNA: TGTGCCAGCAGCTTAATGGGAGGAGGGATAGGGAAGAAATACAATGAGCAGTTCTTC. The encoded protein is CASSLMGGGIGKKYNEQFF.

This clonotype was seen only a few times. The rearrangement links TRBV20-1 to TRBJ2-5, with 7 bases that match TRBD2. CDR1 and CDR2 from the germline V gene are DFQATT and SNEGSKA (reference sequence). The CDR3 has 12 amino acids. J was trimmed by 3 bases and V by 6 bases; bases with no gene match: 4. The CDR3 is CSAPGTKETQYF. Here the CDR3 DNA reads TGCAGTGCCCCCGGGACTAAAGAGACCCAGTACTTC.

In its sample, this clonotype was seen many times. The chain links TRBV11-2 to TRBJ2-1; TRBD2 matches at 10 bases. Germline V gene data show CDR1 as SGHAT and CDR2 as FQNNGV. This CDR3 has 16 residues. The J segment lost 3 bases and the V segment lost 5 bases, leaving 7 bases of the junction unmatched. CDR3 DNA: TGTGCCAGCAGCCCGAGAGGGACTAGCGTCTACAATGAGCAGTTCTTC. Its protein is CASSPRGTSVYNEQFF.

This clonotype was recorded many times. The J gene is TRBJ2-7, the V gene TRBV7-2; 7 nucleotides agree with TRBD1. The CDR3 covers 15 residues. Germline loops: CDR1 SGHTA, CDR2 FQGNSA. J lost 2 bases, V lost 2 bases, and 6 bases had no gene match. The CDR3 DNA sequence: TGTGCCAGCAGCTTAAGTGGGACAGAGACCTACGAGCAGTACTTC. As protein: CASSLSGTETYEQYF.

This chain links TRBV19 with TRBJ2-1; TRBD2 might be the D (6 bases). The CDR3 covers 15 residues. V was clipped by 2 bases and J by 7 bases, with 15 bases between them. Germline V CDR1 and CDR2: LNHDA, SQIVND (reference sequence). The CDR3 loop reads CASSIPGEGQNEQFF. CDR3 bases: TGTGCCAGTAGTATACCGGGAGAGGGGCAGAATGAGCAGTTCTTC.

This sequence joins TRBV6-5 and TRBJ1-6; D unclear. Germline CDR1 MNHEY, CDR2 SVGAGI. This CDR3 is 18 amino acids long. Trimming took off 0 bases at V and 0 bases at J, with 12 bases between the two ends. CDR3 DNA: TGTGCCAGCAGTTACTCGATTTCAGGAAGCTCCTATAATTCACCCCTCCACTTT. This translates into CASSYSISGSSYNSPLHF.

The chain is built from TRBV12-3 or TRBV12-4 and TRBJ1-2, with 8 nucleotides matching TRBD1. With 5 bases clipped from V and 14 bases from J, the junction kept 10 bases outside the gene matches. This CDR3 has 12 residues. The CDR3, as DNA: TGTGCCAGCAGTCTCGGGACAGGCCAATTAACCTTC. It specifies CASSLGTGQLTF.

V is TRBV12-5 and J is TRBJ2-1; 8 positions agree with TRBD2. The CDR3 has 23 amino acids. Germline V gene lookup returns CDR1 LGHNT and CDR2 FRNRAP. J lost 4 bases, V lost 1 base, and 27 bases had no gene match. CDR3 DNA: TGTGCTAGTGGTTTGGGGTACACAGAAACCGGGACTAGAGAATCTTTAAAATACAATGAGCAGTTCTTC. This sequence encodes CASGLGYTETGTRESLKYNEQFF.

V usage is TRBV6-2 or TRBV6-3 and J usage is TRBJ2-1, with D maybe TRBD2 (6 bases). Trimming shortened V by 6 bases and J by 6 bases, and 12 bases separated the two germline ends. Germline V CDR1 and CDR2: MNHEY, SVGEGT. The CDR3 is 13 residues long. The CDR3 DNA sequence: TGTGCCAGCAGAAAGGCCGGGGGCAATGAGCAGTTCTTC. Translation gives CASRKAGGNEQFF.

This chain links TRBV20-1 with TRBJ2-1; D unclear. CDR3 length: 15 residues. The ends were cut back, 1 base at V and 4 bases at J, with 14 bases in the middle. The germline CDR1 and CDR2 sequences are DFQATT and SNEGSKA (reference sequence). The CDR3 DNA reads TGCAGTGCTAGAGTGGGTCGCTGGCTTTACAATGAGCAGTTCTTC. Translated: CSARVGRWLYNEQFF.

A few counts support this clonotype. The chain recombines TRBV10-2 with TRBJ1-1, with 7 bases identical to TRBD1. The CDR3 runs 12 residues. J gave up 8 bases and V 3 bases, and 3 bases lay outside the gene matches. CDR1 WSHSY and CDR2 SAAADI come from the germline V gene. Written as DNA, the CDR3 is TGCGCCAGCAGTGACAGGGGGAGGGAAGCTTTCTTT. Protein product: CASSDRGREAFF.

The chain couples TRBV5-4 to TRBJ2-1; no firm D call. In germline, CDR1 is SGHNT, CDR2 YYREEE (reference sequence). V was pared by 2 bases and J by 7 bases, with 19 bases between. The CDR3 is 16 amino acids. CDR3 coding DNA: TGTGCCAGCAGCTTAGTCTTCTCCGCGTTGGAGAATGAGCAGTTCTTC. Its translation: CASSLVFSALENEQFF. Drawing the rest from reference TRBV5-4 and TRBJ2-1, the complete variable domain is ETGVTQSPTHLIKTRGQQVTLRCSSQSGHNTVSWYQQALGQGPQFIFQYYREEENGRGNFPPRFSGLQFPNYSSELNVNALELDDSALYLCASSLVFSALENEQFFGPGTRLTVL.

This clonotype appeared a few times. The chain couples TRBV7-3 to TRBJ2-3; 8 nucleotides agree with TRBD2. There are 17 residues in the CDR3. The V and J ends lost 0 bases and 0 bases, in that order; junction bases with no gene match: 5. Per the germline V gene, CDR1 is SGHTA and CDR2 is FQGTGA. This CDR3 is CASSLTVGGASTDTQYF. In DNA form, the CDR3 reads TGTGCCAGCAGCTTAACTGTCGGGGGGGCTAGCACAGATACGCAGTATTTT. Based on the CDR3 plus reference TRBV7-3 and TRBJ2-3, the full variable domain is GAGVSQTPSNKVTEKGKYVELRCDPISGHTALYWYRQSLGQGPEFLIYFQGTGAADDSGLPNDRFFAVRPEGSVSTLKIQRTERGDSAVYLCASSLTVGGASTDTQYFGPGTRLTVL.

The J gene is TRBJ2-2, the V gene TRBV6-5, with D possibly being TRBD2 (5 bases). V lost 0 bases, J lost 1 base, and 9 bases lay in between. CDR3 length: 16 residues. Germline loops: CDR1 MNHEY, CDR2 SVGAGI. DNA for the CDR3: TGTGCCAGCAGTTACTCGCGGGTTCAGAACACCGGGGAGCTGTTTTTT. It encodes CASSYSRVQNTGELFF.

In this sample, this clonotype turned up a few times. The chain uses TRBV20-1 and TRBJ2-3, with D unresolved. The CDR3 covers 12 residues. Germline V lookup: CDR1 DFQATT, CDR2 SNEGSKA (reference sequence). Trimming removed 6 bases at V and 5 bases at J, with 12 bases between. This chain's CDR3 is CSAPYLGDTQYF. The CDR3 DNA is TGCAGTGCCCCTTACCTGGGAGATACGCAGTATTTT.

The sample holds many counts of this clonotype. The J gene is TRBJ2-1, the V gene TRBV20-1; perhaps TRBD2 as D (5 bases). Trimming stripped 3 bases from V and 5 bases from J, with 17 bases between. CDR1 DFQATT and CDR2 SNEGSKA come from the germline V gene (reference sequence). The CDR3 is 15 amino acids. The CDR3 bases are TGCAGTGCTAGGGACTCACGCCGGAGCGACAATGAGCAGTTCTTC. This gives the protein CSARDSRRSDNEQFF.

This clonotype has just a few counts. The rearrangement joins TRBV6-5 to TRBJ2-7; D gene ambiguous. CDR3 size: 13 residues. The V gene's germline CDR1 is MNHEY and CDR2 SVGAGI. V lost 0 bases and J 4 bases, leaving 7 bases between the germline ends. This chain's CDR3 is CASSYSTSYEQYF. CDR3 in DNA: TGTGCCAGCAGTTACTCGACTTCGTACGAGCAGTACTTC.

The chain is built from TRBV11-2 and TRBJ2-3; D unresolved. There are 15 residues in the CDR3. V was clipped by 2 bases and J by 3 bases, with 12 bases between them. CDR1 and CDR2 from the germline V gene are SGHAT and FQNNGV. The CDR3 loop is CASSLRGDRTDTQYF. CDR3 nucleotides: TGTGCCAGCAGCTTACGTGGGGATCGGACAGATACGCAGTATTTT.

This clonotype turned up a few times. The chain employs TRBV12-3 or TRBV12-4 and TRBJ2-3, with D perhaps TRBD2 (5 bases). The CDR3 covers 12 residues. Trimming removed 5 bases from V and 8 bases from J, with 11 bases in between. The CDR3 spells CASSPGLSTQYF. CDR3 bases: TGTGCCAGCAGTCCCGGACTCAGTACGCAGTATTTT.

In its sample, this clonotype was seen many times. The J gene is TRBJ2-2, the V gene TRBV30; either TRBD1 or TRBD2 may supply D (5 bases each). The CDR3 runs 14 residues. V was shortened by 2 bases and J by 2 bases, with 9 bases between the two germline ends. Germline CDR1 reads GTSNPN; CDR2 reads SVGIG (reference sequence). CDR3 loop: CAWSTGTNTGELFF. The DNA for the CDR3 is TGTGCCTGGAGTACTGGGACCAACACCGGGGAGCTGTTTTTT.